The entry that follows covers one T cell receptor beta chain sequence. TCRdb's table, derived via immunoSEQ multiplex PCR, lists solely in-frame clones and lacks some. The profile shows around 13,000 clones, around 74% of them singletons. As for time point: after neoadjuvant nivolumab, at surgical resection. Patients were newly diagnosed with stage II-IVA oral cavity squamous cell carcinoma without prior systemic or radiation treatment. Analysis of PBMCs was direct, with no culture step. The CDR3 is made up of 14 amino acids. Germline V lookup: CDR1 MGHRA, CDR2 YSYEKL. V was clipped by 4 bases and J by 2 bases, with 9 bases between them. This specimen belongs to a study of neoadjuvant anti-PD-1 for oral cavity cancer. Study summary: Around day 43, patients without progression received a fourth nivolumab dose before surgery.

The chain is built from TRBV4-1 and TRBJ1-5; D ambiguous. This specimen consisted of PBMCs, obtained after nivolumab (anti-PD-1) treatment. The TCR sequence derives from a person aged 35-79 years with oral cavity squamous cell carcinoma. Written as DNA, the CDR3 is TGCGCCAGCAGCCGGACCCCCGGCAATCAGCCCCAGCATTTT. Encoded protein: CASSRTPGNQPQHF.